These 11 T cell receptor beta chains were sequenced from one sample in a study of T cells in Graves' hyperthyroidism and ophthalmopathy. What was amplified from RNA transcripts were TCR beta CDR3 regions. When the TCR CDR3 underwent first-round RT-PCR, the HTBI primer set was used. TCRdb processed the multiplex PCR reads anew with MiXCR; each CDR3 protein has one entry. The table shows approximately 220,000 distinct CDR3 sequences, with around 17% occurring only once. The sequenced material came from blood. These TCRs come from a middle-aged man with Graves' hyperthyroidism.

This clonotype has a single count. CDR3 sequence reads: CASSQGRAGGRTDTQYF. CDR3 DNA sequence: TGCGCCAGCAGCCAAGGGCGAGCGGGGGGCCGCACAGATACGCAGTATTTT. The V call is TRBV4-1, the J call TRBJ2-3, with 9 bases aligning to TRBD2. The germline V gene encodes CDR1 MGHRA and CDR2 YSYEKL. Trimming at V came to 1 base and at J to 1 base, leaving 6 bases not matched to a gene. This CDR3 spans 17 amino acids.

The genes are TRBV20-1 and TRBJ1-1, with 9 bases matching TRBD1. The V and J ends lost 0 bases and 7 bases, in that order; junction bases with no gene match: 6. Germline CDR1 and CDR2: DFQATT and SNEGSKA (reference sequence). CDR3 length equals 14 residues. The CDR3 protein is CSARDYRGHSEAFF. Written as DNA, the CDR3 is TGCAGTGCTAGAGATTACAGGGGGCATAGTGAAGCTTTCTTT.

The sample holds many counts of this clonotype. The chain combines TRBV3-1 with TRBJ1-1; no clear D. Trimming left V 3 bases short and J 3 bases short, with 11 bases between. The germline V gene has CDR1 LGHDT and CDR2 YNNKEL (reference sequence). The CDR3 has 14 residues. The CDR3, as DNA: TGTGCCAGCAGCCAGATCGTCGGGGACACTGAAGCTTTCTTT. Protein: CASSQIVGDTEAFF. The complete variable domain, with remaining parts taken from reference TRBV3-1 and TRBJ1-1, reads DTAVSQTPKYLVTQMGNDKSIKCEQNLGHDTMYWYKQDSKKFLKIMFSYNNKELIINETVPNRFSPKSPDKAHLNLHINSLELGDSAVYFCASSQIVGDTEAFFGQGTRLTVV.

This clonotype was recorded many times. The chain joins TRBV6-1 to TRBJ2-1, with D unclear. Germline-derived CDR1 and CDR2 are MNHNS and SASEGT. This CDR3 comprises 14 residues. V was clipped by 5 bases and J by 3 bases, with 11 bases between them. The CDR3 sequence is CASSNMALYNEQFF. The CDR3 nucleotides read TGTGCCAGCAGTAATATGGCCCTCTACAATGAGCAGTTCTTC.

This clonotype was picked up many times. This chain links TRBV29-1 with TRBJ2-3; possibly TRBD2 for D (6 bases). CDR1 and CDR2 from the germline V gene are SQVTM and ANQGSEA. Trimming shortened V by 0 bases and J by 3 bases, and 13 bases separated the two germline ends. The CDR3 is 15 amino acids. As DNA, the CDR3 is TGCAGCGTTGAAGATCGACTTGCGGGGACAGATACGCAGTATTTT. Encoded protein: CSVEDRLAGTDTQYF.

The rearrangement uses TRBV9 and TRBJ2-3, with 11 bases matching TRBD1. Trimming at V came to 6 bases and at J to 0 bases, leaving 9 bases not matched to a gene. Germline V gene data show CDR1 as SGDLS and CDR2 as YYNGEE. CDR3 length equals 17 residues. The CDR3 protein is CASTRGQGVQSTDTQYF. The DNA for the CDR3 is TGTGCCAGCACGCGGGGACAGGGGGTCCAGAGCACAGATACGCAGTATTTT.

This clonotype showed up many times. The chain links TRBV5-1 to TRBJ2-2, with D possibly being TRBD1 or TRBD2 (7 bases each). The V gene's germline CDR1 is SGHRS and CDR2 YFSETQ. The CDR3 is 17 amino acids. With 4 bases removed from V and 0 bases from J, the gap between germline ends came to 16 bases. The CDR3 nucleotides are TGCGCCAGCAGCCTCAGGGGGGGCGGAACGAACACCGGGGAGCTGTTTTTT. Its protein is CASSLRGGGTNTGELFF.

This clonotype was seen ten or more times. V and J are TRBV5-5 and TRBJ2-1; TRBD2 aligns across 8 bases. The CDR3 has 16 amino acids. From germline, CDR1 is SGHKS and CDR2 YYEKEE (reference sequence). V shed 5 bases, J shed 5 bases, and the junction held 12 bases outside the gene matches. This chain's CDR3 is CASRLRGADTDNEQFF. The CDR3 DNA reads TGTGCCAGCAGGTTGCGGGGGGCCGACACCGACAATGAGCAGTTCTTC.

This clonotype was seen repeatedly, ten times or more. The chain carries TRBV10-3 and TRBJ1-1, with D maybe TRBD1 (5 bases). The CDR3 is 15 amino acids. Germline V lookup: CDR1 ENHRY, CDR2 SYGVKD. The V end was cut by 7 bases, the J end by 4 bases, with 19 bases between. The CDR3 is CAITRGALSGTEAFF. CDR3 DNA sequence: TGTGCCATCACGAGGGGAGCCCTTAGCGGCACTGAAGCTTTCTTT.

This clonotype has just one count. The junction departs from the called germline gene at one end, perhaps through a read error. This chain uses TRBV27 with TRBJ2-5, with D possibly matching TRBD2 (6 bases). The CDR3 length is 12 residues. Germline V gene sequence: CDR1 MNHEY, CDR2 SMNVEV (reference sequence). This chain's CDR3 is CASSRREEAQYF. DNA for the CDR3: TGTGCCAGCAGTCGGCGGGAAGAGGCCCAGTACTTC.

This clonotype was detected many times. The chain combines TRBV12-3 or TRBV12-4 with TRBJ2-2; D uncertain. With 6 bases removed from V and 4 bases from J, the gap between germline ends came to 18 bases. The CDR3 length is 16 residues. The CDR3 nucleotides read TGTGCCAGCAGCGTTACCCGCGGTGGGGTCACCGGGGAGCTGTTTTTT. This gives the protein CASSVTRGGVTGELFF.